These 24 T cell receptor beta chains originate from one sample sequenced in a study of beta chain features in type 1 diabetes. Study-wide points: Shorter TCRB CDR3s, moderately but significantly so, marked every one of the four CD4+ subsets in Type 1 diabetes patients.

Sequenced material consisted of expressed TCRB transcripts (all of the isolated RNA was reverse transcribed). The data were produced by immunoSEQ multiplex PCR, yet TCRdb's version contains in-frame clones alone and is incomplete. The top ten hold approximately 0.086% of the sample, which has about 230,000 clones, under 20% seen once. Their antigen targets remain unknown. The sequencing input was naive CD4+ T cells from blood. The receptor source for this set is a man aged 30 to 39 with type 1 diabetes.

This clone has just a few counts. The chain employs TRBV5-4 and TRBJ2-3, with 12 bases fitting TRBD2. CDR1 is SGHNT, CDR2 YYREEE, per germline (reference sequence). There are 17 residues in the CDR3. V gave up 1 base and J gave up 2 bases; unmatched junction bases: 5. The CDR3 protein is CASSLRLAGGSTDTQYF. As DNA, the CDR3 is TGTGCCAGCAGCTTGCGGCTAGCGGGAGGGTCCACAGATACGCAGTATTTT.

CDR3 DNA sequence: TGCGCCAGCAGCCAAGGGCGGGGGAGCTGGGCCAACGTCCTGACTTTC. Protein product: CASSQGRGSWANVLTF. V and J are TRBV4-1 and TRBJ2-6, with 7 nucleotides matching TRBD2. Germline CDR1 is MGHRA and CDR2 is YSYEKL. V lost 1 base and J lost 5; bases outside the gene matches: 5. The CDR3 runs to 16 residues.

This clone was seen a few times. The chain carries TRBV7-8 and TRBJ2-6; TRBD2 agrees at 7 bases. Trimming cost V 3 bases and J 0 bases; bases outside gene matches: 8. The CDR3 runs to 18 residues. Germline V gene data show CDR1 as SGHVS and CDR2 as FQNEAQ. The CDR3 DNA is TGTGCCAGCAGCTTCCGAGCGGGGACCCCCTCTGGGGCCAACGTCCTGACTTTC. Its protein is CASSFRAGTPSGANVLTF.

The chain is built from TRBV7-2 and TRBJ2-1, with 8 nucleotides matching TRBD1. CDR3 length equals 12 residues. Germline V lookup: CDR1 SGHTA, CDR2 FQGNSA. V lost 2 bases, J lost 14 bases, and 5 bases stayed unmatched. The CDR3 bases are TGTGCCAGCAGCTTAACGGGACAGGAGAAGTTCTTC. It yields the protein CASSLTGQEKFF.

There are a few counts of this clone. The chain links TRBV18 to TRBJ2-7; D is unclear. The CDR3 has 14 amino acids. Per germline, CDR1 KGHSH and CDR2 LQKENI. V was pared by 1 base and J by 3 bases, with 10 bases between. In DNA, the CDR3 is TGTGCCAGCTCACCACGTTCCCAGCTCTACGAGCAGTACTTC. Translating it yields CASSPRSQLYEQYF.

This clone was detected only a few times. The chain carries TRBV13 and TRBJ2-3, with 8 bases lining up with TRBD2. Germline V CDR1 and CDR2: PRHDT, FYEKMQ (reference sequence). With V trimmed by 0 bases and J by 5 bases, 1 base remained unmatched. CDR3 length: 14 residues. The CDR3: CASSLGLAEDTQYF. The CDR3 DNA reads TGTGCCAGCAGCTTAGGACTAGCGGAAGATACGCAGTATTTT.

This clone was counted only a few times. The rearrangement uses TRBV28 and TRBJ2-1; 9 bases are a match to TRBD1. The J segment lost 4 bases and the V segment lost 8 bases, leaving 6 bases of the junction unmatched. Germline CDR1 reads MDHEN; CDR2 reads SYDVKM. The CDR3 is made up of 14 amino acids. The CDR3 reads CASDPGQGYNEQFF. The CDR3 coding sequence is TGTGCCAGCGATCCGGGACAGGGTTACAATGAGCAGTTCTTC.

The gene calls are TRBV7-2 and TRBJ2-3; D gene unclear. CDR1 SGHTA and CDR2 FQGNSA come from the germline V gene. The CDR3 is 14 amino acids. Trimming stripped 1 base from V and 2 bases from J, with 7 bases between. CDR3 in amino acids: CASSLDRNTDTQYF. The CDR3 DNA sequence: TGTGCCAGCAGCTTAGATCGGAACACAGATACGCAGTATTTT.

The J gene is TRBJ1-1, the V gene TRBV28; D call uncertain. From germline, CDR1 is MDHEN and CDR2 SYDVKM. Trimming pared 6 bases from V and 6 bases from J, leaving 5 bases between. The CDR3 length is 10 residues. CDR3 sequence: CASSSSEAFF. DNA of the CDR3: TGTGCCAGCAGCTCATCTGAAGCTTTCTTT.

A few counts support this clone. The chain carries TRBV7-2 and TRBJ2-7; 10 bases fit TRBD1. The CDR3 length is 15 residues. V gave up 6 bases and J gave up 0 bases; unmatched junction bases: 5. Germline CDR1 reads SGHTA; CDR2 reads FQGNSA. CDR3 in amino acids: CASRRTGGNSYEQYF. DNA of the CDR3: TGTGCCAGCAGAAGGACAGGGGGAAACTCCTACGAGCAGTACTTC.

The chain has TRBV6-5 and TRBJ2-3; the D gene is possibly TRBD2 (5 bases). Trimming removed 8 bases at V and 6 bases at J, with 21 bases between. There are 15 residues in the CDR3. Per the germline V gene, CDR1 is MNHEY and CDR2 is SVGAGI. CDR3 loop: CASYKDSLGGDTQYF. The CDR3 DNA follows: TGTGCCAGCTACAAGGACTCCCTAGGAGGTGATACGCAGTATTTT.

In this sample, this clone turned up a few times. This chain uses TRBV10-3 with TRBJ2-3, with TRBD1 as a possible D gene (6 bases). Germline-derived CDR1 and CDR2 are ENHRY and SYGVKD. V was cut by 7 bases and J by 0 bases, with 11 bases left in between. The CDR3 is 14 amino acids. The CDR3 reads CAIKITGSTDTQYF. CDR3 DNA sequence: TGTGCCATCAAGATCACAGGGAGCACAGATACGCAGTATTTT.

The chain joins TRBV30 to TRBJ1-5, with D possibly TRBD1 on 6 matching bases. V was trimmed by 7 bases and J by 0 bases, leaving 19 bases between them. The length of the CDR3 is 16 residues. Per the germline V gene, CDR1 is GTSNPN and CDR2 is SVGIG (reference sequence). In DNA form, the CDR3 reads TGTGCCTACCAATACGGGACACCGAATAGCAATCAGCCCCAGCATTTT. Its translation is CAYQYGTPNSNQPQHF.

J is TRBJ2-3 and V is TRBV29-1, with no clear D. The CDR3 loop spans 12 amino acids. CDR1 and CDR2 (germline): SQVTM, ANQGSEA. V lost 7 bases to trimming and J lost 6 bases, with 14 bases between them. The CDR3 reads CSAERGEDTQYF. The CDR3 DNA reads as TGCAGCGCCGAGAGAGGCGAGGATACGCAGTATTTT.

The V call is TRBV30, the J call TRBJ2-7; D is ambiguous. The length of the CDR3 is 11 residues. The V end was cut by 2 bases, the J end by 6 bases, with 8 bases between. The germline V gene has CDR1 GTSNPN and CDR2 SVGIG (reference sequence). The DNA of the CDR3 is TGTGCCTGGAGTCGTACGGGCGAGCAGTACTTC. Residues: CAWSRTGEQYF.

The sample holds a few counts of this clone. This chain joins TRBV7-9 and TRBJ2-7; no clear D. From germline, CDR1 is SEHNR and CDR2 FQNEAQ (reference sequence). This CDR3 spans 14 amino acids. Trimming pared 3 bases from V and 5 bases from J, leaving 14 bases between. The CDR3 DNA sequence: TGTGCCAGCAGCTTCTGGTCTAAAGTTCACGAGCAGTACTTC. Amino acids: CASSFWSKVHEQYF.

This chain connects TRBV4-3 to TRBJ2-1; no clear D. Germline CDR1 reads LGHNA; CDR2 reads YSLEER. V dropped 0 bases and J dropped 8 bases, with 8 bases sitting between them. CDR3 size: 13 residues. This CDR3 is CASSQDRGDEQFF. DNA for the CDR3: TGCGCCAGCAGCCAAGACCGAGGAGATGAGCAGTTCTTC.

This clone has a handful of counts. V usage is TRBV29-1 and J usage is TRBJ2-7, with TRBD2 matching over 8 bases. CDR3 length equals 15 residues. Germline trimming cut 7 bases from V and 6 bases from J; bases unmatched to any gene: 17. CDR1 SQVTM and CDR2 ANQGSEA come from the germline V gene. CDR3 DNA: TGCAGCGGTATGGGGGGACTAGAATCTCCCGGCGAGCAGTACTTC. Encoded protein: CSGMGGLESPGEQYF.

This clone was detected a few times. This CDR3 is CASSSPGKPGPGELFF. CDR3 bases: TGTGCCAGCAGTTCACCCGGCAAGCCTGGACCCGGGGAGCTGTTTTTT. V and J are TRBV28 and TRBJ2-2; D not resolved. The CDR3 covers 16 residues. The germline CDR1 and CDR2 sequences are MDHEN and SYDVKM. The V end lost 4 bases, the J end lost 6 bases, and 18 bases lay between the germline ends.

The chain combines TRBV29-1 with TRBJ1-1, with 7 bases lining up with TRBD1. CDR3 length: 13 amino acids. CDR1 SQVTM and CDR2 ANQGSEA come from the germline V gene. With 7 bases clipped from V and 1 base from J, the junction kept 6 bases outside the gene matches. The CDR3 coding sequence is TGCAGCGCCCTCGACAGGGCGAACACTGAAGCTTTCTTT. Translated: CSALDRANTEAFF.

This chain joins TRBV4-2 and TRBJ2-7; the match to TRBD2 covers 12 bases. Germline V CDR1 and CDR2: LGHNA, YNFKEQ. V lost 2 bases and J lost 5; bases outside the gene matches: 4. The CDR3 covers 15 residues. CDR3 region: CASSQTSGRTNEQYF. The DNA of the CDR3 is TGTGCCAGCAGCCAAACTAGCGGGAGGACGAACGAGCAGTACTTC.

The chain couples TRBV28 to TRBJ2-5; possibly TRBD1 for D (6 bases). Germline CDR1 MDHEN, CDR2 SYDVKM. The CDR3 totals 14 residues. The V and J ends lost 3 bases and 5 bases respectively, with 13 bases between them. DNA of the CDR3: TGTGCCAGCAGTTTGCAACAGGGAGTGGAGACCCAGTACTTC. Translated, it gives CASSLQQGVETQYF.

The V call is TRBV29-1, the J call TRBJ2-7; 9 nucleotides agree with TRBD2. Losses at the gene ends were 1 base for V and 9 bases for J; bases not matched to a gene: 7. Germline V CDR1 and CDR2: SQVTM, ANQGSEA. The CDR3 is 13 residues long. This CDR3 reads CSVEVAGGGMQYF. CDR3 bases: TGCAGCGTTGAAGTGGCGGGAGGGGGGATGCAGTACTTC.

This clone has more than one count but fewer than ten. CDR3: CASSPDRIMNTEAFF. Here the CDR3 DNA reads TGTGCCAGCAGCCCGGACAGGATCATGAACACTGAAGCTTTCTTT. This chain joins TRBV5-4 and TRBJ1-1; 7 positions match TRBD1. V shed 4 bases and J 0 bases; nucleotides not matched to a gene: 6. The length of the CDR3 is 15 residues. From germline, CDR1 is SGHNT and CDR2 YYREEE (reference sequence).